This T cell receptor (beta chain) was captured by sequencing in a study of blood T cell repertoires in COVID-19. Across the whole study: PBMCs, B-cell-depleted T cells, or T cells were the source of the cDNA or gDNA that made up the material.

Clones were sequenced by immunoSEQ multiplex PCR, and TCRdb holds only the in-frame ones, with some missing. The table lists 300,000 to 350,000 clones, around 90% of them singletons, with 3.5% to 5% in the top ten. Germline CDR1 is SGHRS and CDR2 is YFSETQ. This CDR3 is built from 15 residues. Germline trimming cut 0 bases from V and 6 bases from J; bases unmatched to any gene: 4. The rearrangement uses TRBV5-1 and TRBJ2-1, with TRBD2 matching over 9 bases. The sequencing input was PBMCs or T cells enriched from blood (not recorded which). The clonotype comes from a woman aged 18-29 years with acute COVID-19. DNA of the CDR3: TGCGCCAGCAGCTTGGAGACTAGCGGAGGCAATGAGCAGTTCTTC. Encoded protein: CASSLETSGGNEQFF. The whole variable domain, filled in from reference TRBV5-1 and TRBJ2-1, reads KAGVTQTPRYLIKTRGQQVTLSCSPISGHRSVSWYQQTPGQGLQFLFEYFSETQRNKGNFPGRFSGRQFSNSRSEMNVSTLELGDSALYLCASSLETSGGNEQFFGPGTRLTVL.